These T cell receptor beta chains were read from a single sample in a study of T-cell memory formation after mild COVID-19. MiXCR, run by TCRdb on the 5' RACE reads, gives a single entry per CDR3 protein. The sample yields around 370,000 distinct CDR3 sequences, approximately 21% seen once. The sample consisted of PBMCs or a T cell subset sorted from them (not recorded which). Receptors were obtained from an adult woman who had mild COVID-19 (a few samples of this study predate the infection). Cell type and time point are not known. CDR3s include the opening cysteine and the closing phenylalanine or tryptophan. D genes are given only for firm matches. Rows give clone size only sometimes, using once, few, many, or a class for an expanded clone.

>TRBJ2-1|NA|NA|TRBV12-3/TRBV12-4
CASSLKGVAGYNEQFF
TGTGCCAGCAGTTTAAAGGGGGTCGCTGGCTACAATGAGCAGTTCTTC
>TRBJ2-3|NA|NA|TRBV24-1
CATSDFAVSQTDTQYF
TGTGCCACCAGTGATTTTGCTGTGTCTCAAACAGATACGCAGTATTTT
>TRBJ2-7|NA|few|TRBV20-1
CSARDRTSYEQYF
TGCAGTGCTAGGGACCGGACCTCCTACGAGCAGTACTTC
>TRBJ2-3|TRBD2|NA|TRBV6-5
CASSSLTSGGTDTQYF
TGTGCCAGCAGTTCACTGACTAGCGGGGGAACAGATACGCAGTATTTT
>TRBJ2-7|TRBD1|few|TRBV6-5
CATRQGRGEQYF
TGTGCCACCCGACAGGGGCGGGGAGAGCAGTACTTC
>TRBJ1-3|NA|NA|TRBV20-1
CSAREAGRGNTIYF
TGCAGTGCTAGAGAGGCAGGGAGAGGAAACACCATATATTTT
>TRBJ2-7|NA|NA|TRBV12-3/TRBV12-4
CASSQQRKKQYF
TGTGCCAGCAGTCAACAGCGAAAGAAGCAGTACTTC
>TRBJ2-5|NA|many|TRBV4-2
CASSPSLASQETQYF
TGTGCCAGCAGCCCCTCCCTAGCGAGCCAAGAGACCCAGTACTTC
>TRBJ2-7|NA|NA|TRBV7-9
CASSLDGMDYLGEQYF
TGTGCCAGCAGCTTAGACGGAATGGACTATTTAGGCGAGCAGTACTTC
>TRBJ1-6|NA|NA|TRBV10-3
CAISEPGLIRGNSPLHF
TGTGCCATCAGTGAGCCGGGACTTATTCGCGGTAATTCACCCCTCCACTTT
>TRBJ2-7|NA|many|TRBV29-1
CSVEITEYEQYF
TGCAGCGTTGAAATCACAGAGTACGAGCAGTACTTC
>TRBJ1-1|NA|few|TRBV4-2
CASSPQRARGTEAFF
TGTGCCAGCAGCCCGCAGAGGGCCCGGGGGACTGAAGCTTTCTTT
>TRBJ2-6|NA|NA|TRBV20-1
CSAPSGANVLTF
TGCAGTGCCCCCTCTGGGGCCAACGTCCTGACTTTC
>TRBJ2-7|TRBD2|NA|TRBV20-1
CSVPGLAGRASYEQYF
TGCAGTGTCCCGGGACTAGCGGGAAGGGCTTCCTACGAGCAGTACTTC
>TRBJ2-5|TRBD2|many|TRBV5-4
CASSSRLAGQETQYF
TGTGCCAGCAGCTCCAGACTAGCAGGCCAAGAGACCCAGTACTTC
>TRBJ2-3|TRBD1|NA|TRBV24-1
CATSELRDRDLVFRTDTQYF
TGTGCCACCAGTGAGCTCCGGGACAGGGACCTCGTTTTCCGCACAGATACGCAGTATTTT
>TRBJ1-2|NA|NA|TRBV9
CASSVDGRPYYGYTF
TGTGCCAGCAGCGTAGATGGCAGACCCTATTATGGCTACACCTTC
>TRBJ1-3|NA|NA|TRBV30
CAWSLPGRSGNTIYF
TGTGCCTGGAGTCTCCCGGGCCGCTCTGGAAACACCATATATTTT
>TRBJ1-5|TRBD1|few|TRBV18
CASSPGQGAQPQHF
TGTGCCAGCTCACCCGGACAGGGAGCTCAGCCCCAGCATTTT
>TRBJ1-2|NA|few|TRBV3-1
CASMGAGAYGYTF
TGTGCCAGCATGGGGGCGGGGGCCTATGGCTACACCTTC
>TRBJ2-1|NA|NA|TRBV7-6
CASSFLREVPFF
TGTGCCAGCAGCTTCCTCCGGGAAGTCCCGTTCTTC
>TRBJ2-1|TRBD2|NA|TRBV6-2/TRBV6-3
CASSRVAGGPYNEQFF
TGTGCCAGCAGTCGCGTAGCGGGAGGGCCTTACAATGAGCAGTTCTTC
>TRBJ2-3|NA|few|TRBV5-6
CASSLPTSSDTQYF
TGTGCCAGCAGCTTGCCTACTTCTTCAGATACGCAGTATTTT
>TRBJ1-1|NA|NA|TRBV23-1
CASSQPDRHTEAFF
TGCGCCAGCAGTCAGCCCGACAGACACACTGAAGCTTTCTTT
>TRBJ2-7|TRBD2|NA|TRBV7-8
CASSLVRTSPGEQYF
TGTGCCAGCAGCTTGGTGAGGACTAGTCCGGGGGAGCAGTACTTC
>TRBJ2-1|NA|NA|TRBV12-3/TRBV12-4
CASTEWSFDEQFF
TGTGCCAGCACCGAATGGAGCTTTGATGAGCAGTTCTTC
>TRBJ2-2|TRBD1|NA|TRBV7-2
CASSLKLKWDRLTGELFF
TGTGCCAGCAGCTTAAAACTAAAATGGGACAGACTCACCGGGGAGCTGTTTTTT
>TRBJ1-1|NA|NA|TRBV10-3
CAISGTRNTEAFF
TGTGCCATCAGTGGAACGAGGAACACTGAAGCTTTCTTT
>TRBJ2-7|TRBD1|few|TRBV7-8
CASSLRSGTGGSYEQYF
TGTGCCAGCAGCTTAAGATCCGGGACAGGGGGCTCCTACGAGCAGTACTTC
>TRBJ2-2|NA|NA|TRBV12-5
CASGQDRNTGELFF
TGTGCTAGTGGTCAAGACAGGAACACCGGGGAGCTGTTTTTT
>TRBJ1-2|NA|NA|TRBV7-2
CASKYTGDYGYTF
TGTGCCAGCAAGTACACCGGGGACTATGGCTACACCTTC
>TRBJ2-3|NA|medium-sized|TRBV7-8
CASSGPLTATSTDTQYF
TGTGCCAGCAGCGGGCCCTTGACGGCGACTAGCACAGATACGCAGTATTTT
>TRBJ1-5|TRBD1|few|TRBV4-1
CASSQPGQGIQPQHF
TGCGCCAGCAGCCAACCGGGACAGGGTATACAGCCCCAGCATTTT
>TRBJ2-7|NA|NA|TRBV12-3/TRBV12-4
CASSLRGTTYEQYF
TGTGCCAGCAGTTTACGAGGGACGACCTACGAGCAGTACTTC
>TRBJ2-1|NA|NA|TRBV18
CASSPPQGSSYNEQFF
TGTGCCAGCTCACCACCGCAGGGGAGCTCCTACAATGAGCAGTTCTTC
>TRBJ2-4|TRBD1|few|TRBV7-2
CASSHSRGGQNIQYF
TGTGCCAGCAGCCACTCCCGAGGGGGCCAAAACATTCAGTACTTC
>TRBJ2-1|NA|few|TRBV9
CASSAGGPITYNEQFF
TGTGCCAGCAGCGCCGGGGGCCCGATTACCTACAATGAGCAGTTCTTC
>TRBJ1-2|NA|NA|TRBV29-1
CSVEAPGDGYTF
TGCAGCGTTGAAGCCCCTGGAGATGGCTACACCTTC
>TRBJ2-3|TRBD2|NA|TRBV5-1
CASSSSGGRCTDTQYF
TGCGCCAGCAGCTCTAGCGGGGGAAGGTGTACAGATACGCAGTATTTT
>TRBJ1-3|NA|NA|TRBV5-1
CASSPRAEGSVGNTIYF
TGCGCCAGCAGCCCTCGGGCGGAGGGGTCGGTTGGAAACACCATATATTTT
>TRBJ2-7|NA|NA|TRBV12-3/TRBV12-4
CASSFPGGTFNRQYF
TGTGCCAGCAGTTTCCCTGGGGGGACCTTTAATAGGCAGTACTTC
>TRBJ1-4|TRBD1|NA|TRBV6-5
CASRDRGRVGKLFF
TGTGCCAGCAGGGACAGGGGGCGAGTTGGAAAACTGTTTTTT
>TRBJ2-3|NA|NA|TRBV9
CASSAKGDF
TGTGCCAGCAGCGCCAAGGGGGATTTT
>TRBJ2-5|NA|NA|TRBV3-1
CASSPETGRSETQYF
TGTGCCAGCAGCCCGGAGACAGGCCGCTCGGAGACCCAGTACTTC
>TRBJ2-1|TRBD2|few|TRBV2
CASRTPRGGSSYNEQFF
TGTGCCAGCAGGACCCCGCGGGGGGGGAGCTCCTACAATGAGCAGTTCTTC
>TRBJ1-6|NA|NA|TRBV7-2
CASTHRATWEDHFNSPLHF
TGTGCCAGCACCCATCGCGCGACCTGGGAAGACCATTTTAATTCACCCCTCCACTTT
>TRBJ2-2|NA|NA|TRBV29-1
CSVVGVDTGELFF
TGCAGCGTTGTGGGCGTAGACACCGGGGAGCTGTTTTTT
>TRBJ2-3|NA|NA|TRBV12-3/TRBV12-4
CASGLHTDTQYF
TGTGCCAGCGGACTTCACACAGATACGCAGTATTTT
>TRBJ2-5|NA|NA|TRBV2
CASMQGNQETQYF
TGTGCCTCAATGCAGGGGAACCAAGAGACCCAGTACTTC
>TRBJ2-2|TRBD2|few|TRBV5-1
CASSSPGLRSTGELFF
TGCGCCAGCAGCTCCCCGGGACTACGATCCACCGGGGAGCTGTTTTTT
>TRBJ2-7|TRBD1|NA|TRBV9
CASSVGMGTGYYEQYF
TGTGCCAGCAGCGTAGGGATGGGGACAGGGTACTACGAGCAGTACTTC
>TRBJ2-3|NA|NA|TRBV10-3
CAISRPYMAGADTQYF
TGTGCCATCAGCCGGCCTTATATGGCAGGGGCAGATACGCAGTATTTT